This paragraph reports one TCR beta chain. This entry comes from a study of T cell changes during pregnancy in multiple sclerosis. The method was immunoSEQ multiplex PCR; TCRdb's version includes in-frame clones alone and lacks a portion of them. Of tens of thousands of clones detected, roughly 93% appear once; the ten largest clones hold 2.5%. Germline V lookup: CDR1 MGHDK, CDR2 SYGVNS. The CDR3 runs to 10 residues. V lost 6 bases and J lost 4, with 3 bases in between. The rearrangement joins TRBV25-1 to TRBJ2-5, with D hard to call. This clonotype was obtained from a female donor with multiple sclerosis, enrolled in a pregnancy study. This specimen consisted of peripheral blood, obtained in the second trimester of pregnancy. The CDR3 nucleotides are TGTGCCAGCAGCCGAGAGACCCAGTACTTC. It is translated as CASSRETQYF.